The clone carrying this T cell receptor (beta chain) was observed a single time. Its target is not known. The source of the sample is a study of cytomegalovirus exposure and HLA in healthy donors. Study results and limitations: There were some public TCRs occurring in many donors, but most TCR sequences were rare. Altogether, some 170 TCR beta chains were recorded as cytomegalovirus-associated.

Only in-frame clones appear in the TCRdb table, and some are missing; sequencing was by immunoSEQ multiplex PCR. The profile shows 110,000 to 150,000 clones, about 95% of them singletons. The donors were part of the roughly 130-subject validation cohort, which stood apart from the approximately 670-subject first cohort. The CDR3 spans 16 residues. The junction had 1 base not matched to a gene; V was cut back by 6 bases and J by 1 base. Germline values: CDR1 SNHLY, CDR2 FYNNEI. V gene TRBV2 combines with J gene TRBJ2-3, with 16 bases lining up with TRBD2. Sample: PBMCs. This TCR derives from a man aged 18 to 30 in good health and CMV-seropositive. This chain's CDR3 is CASSGTSGRGTDTQYF. DNA of the CDR3: TGTGCCAGCAGCGGGACTAGCGGGAGGGGCACAGATACGCAGTATTTT. Full variable domain (missing parts from reference TRBV2 and TRBJ2-3): EPEVTQTPSHQVTQMGQEVILRCVPISNHLYFYWYRQILGQKVEFLVSFYNNEISEKSEIFDDQFSVERPDGSNFTLKIRSTKLEDSAMYFCASSGTSGRGTDTQYFGPGTRLTVL.